Below, 24 T cell receptor beta chains from the same sample are listed, as sequenced in a study of spatial heterogeneity in lung cancer. Study-level points and caveats: How many expanded intratumoral alpha and beta TCRs were present tracked the tumor mutation count, which was a count of nonsynonymous mutations.

Described time point: sample taken at primary tumor resection. Their antigen targets remain unknown. Each CDR3 protein gets one entry after TCRdb re-called the 5' RACE reads with MiXCR. The data show about 100,000 distinct CDR3 sequences, approximately 4.4% seen once. This specimen was lung tumor tissue, taken at surgery. All receptors come from a male donor with early-stage non-small cell lung cancer.

This clonotype was found a few times. The chain is built from TRBV28 and TRBJ1-5; tentative D call: TRBD1 (5 bases). Germline V gives CDR1 MDHEN, CDR2 SYDVKM. Trimming pared 6 bases from V and 13 bases from J, leaving 16 bases between. This CDR3 has 12 residues. CDR3 nucleotide sequence: TGTGCCAGCAGCCTCCGGTCGGGGGGTCAGCATTTT. This encodes CASSLRSGGQHF.

This clonotype was counted many times. The chain uses TRBV28 and TRBJ1-2; possible D gene TRBD1, 6 bases. The germline CDR1 and CDR2 sequences are MDHEN and SYDVKM. Trimming left V 5 bases short and J 5 bases short, with 18 bases between. The CDR3 contains 15 residues. The CDR3 region has the DNA TGTGCCAGCAGTCCGAAACAGGGCGCAAATTATGGCTACACCTTC. This encodes CASSPKQGANYGYTF.

This clonotype was observed many times. One junction end does not reproduce the germline sequence, and a read error may be involved. The V gene is TRBV5-4, the J gene TRBJ2-1, with 12 bases matching TRBD2. The CDR3 length is 12 residues. The germline CDR1 and CDR2 sequences are SGHNT and YYREEE (reference sequence). CDR3 DNA: TGTGCCAGCAGCTTGGTCGCTAGCGGGAGGGTCTTC. Residues: CASSLVASGRVF.

This clonotype was seen ten or more times. This sequence joins TRBV5-1 and TRBJ1-1; 8 nucleotides align to TRBD1. The germline CDR1 and CDR2 sequences are SGHRS and YFSETQ. The CDR3 is 15 residues long. Trimming removed 1 base from V and 3 bases from J; junction bases left unmatched: 5. The CDR3 is CASSLRTGMDTEAFF. CDR3 DNA sequence: TGCGCCAGCAGCTTGAGGACAGGGATGGACACTGAAGCTTTCTTT.

This clonotype was picked up many times. The chain recombines TRBV28 with TRBJ2-3, with a weak D call TRBD2 (6 bases). V gave up 7 bases and J gave up 0 bases, with 17 bases separating them. This CDR3 region has 16 residues. Germline V CDR1 and CDR2: MDHEN, SYDVKM. The CDR3 spells CASTSIAGTSTDTQYF. The CDR3 nucleotides read TGTGCCAGCACCTCTATCGCCGGGACTAGCACAGATACGCAGTATTTT.

This clonotype was counted many times. The chain joins TRBV10-1 to TRBJ1-2; 8 positions match TRBD1. Germline values: CDR1 WNHNN, CDR2 SYGVQD (reference sequence). Germline trimming cut 5 bases from V and 7 bases from J; bases unmatched to any gene: 9. The CDR3 covers 14 residues. CDR3 nucleotide sequence: TGCGCCAGCAGTCCGGGACAGGATGCCTTTGGCTACACCTTC. Protein product: CASSPGQDAFGYTF.

This clonotype has ten or more counts. The J gene is TRBJ2-5, the V gene TRBV10-3, with a possible D match to TRBD2 (5 bases). Trimming left V 3 bases short and J 5 bases short, with 16 bases between. This CDR3 is 15 amino acids long. Germline V lookup: CDR1 ENHRY, CDR2 SYGVKD. The chain's CDR3 is CAISDWVNSGETQYF. CDR3 sequence (DNA): TGTGCCATCAGTGACTGGGTTAACAGCGGTGAGACCCAGTACTTC.

This clonotype was seen ten or more times. J is TRBJ2-5 and V is TRBV27; maybe TRBD1 (6 bases). The CDR3 sequence is 14 residues long. CDR1 and CDR2 from the germline V gene are MNHEY and SMNVEV (reference sequence). V was clipped by 2 bases and J by 5 bases, with 12 bases between them. CDR3 DNA sequence: TGTGCCAGCAGTTTACCAGGGGATGGGGAGACCCAGTACTTC. Its translation: CASSLPGDGETQYF.

This clonotype was seen repeatedly, ten times or more. V is TRBV5-1 and J is TRBJ2-2; 7 positions agree with TRBD1. The CDR3 contains 17 residues. The V and J ends lost 4 bases and 0 bases, in that order; junction bases with no gene match: 9. From germline, CDR1 is SGHRS and CDR2 YFSETQ. The CDR3 region is CASSTGTDVTNTGELFF. CDR3 coding DNA: TGCGCCAGCAGCACCGGGACAGACGTTACGAACACCGGGGAGCTGTTTTTT.

The chain couples TRBV11-2 to TRBJ2-5; D gene unclear. Trimming took 5 bases from V and 1 from J, leaving 11 bases between them. The CDR3 loop spans 14 amino acids. Germline V CDR1 and CDR2: SGHAT, FQNNGV. CDR3 amino acids: CASSNKDGQETQYF. The CDR3 DNA reads as TGTGCCAGCAGCAACAAAGACGGCCAAGAGACCCAGTACTTC.

This clonotype was picked up many times. The chain joins TRBV28 to TRBJ1-4; D gene uncertain. Looked up from germline, CDR1 is MDHEN and CDR2 is SYDVKM. V lost 10 bases to trimming and J lost 7 bases, with 16 bases between them. The CDR3 contains 13 residues. In DNA form, the CDR3 reads TGTGCCACCACCGCTCCAGATGTTGAAAAACTGTTTTTT. Protein sequence: CATTAPDVEKLFF.

As to this clonotype: This likely comes from a read error, as the CDR3 has no conserved phenylalanine or tryptophan at its end. The chain employs TRBV5-1 and TRBJ1-1; D is uncertain. The germline gives CDR1 SGHRS, CDR2 YFSETQ. V was trimmed by 2 bases and J by 1 base, leaving 9 bases between them. The CDR3 length is 14 residues. CDR3 in DNA: TGCGCCAGCAGCTTCATACACGCGAACACTGAAGCTTTCTCT. It yields the protein CASSFIHANTEAFS.

This clonotype was recorded many times. The V gene is TRBV7-3, the J gene TRBJ2-1, with TRBD2 identical over 9 bases. V dropped 4 bases and J dropped 5; count of bases not matched to a gene: 9. The CDR3 has 16 amino acids. Per the germline V gene, CDR1 is SGHTA and CDR2 is FQGTGA. Here the CDR3 reads CASSWRTSSGDNEQFF. The CDR3 DNA reads as TGTGCCAGCAGCTGGCGAACCTCTAGCGGGGACAATGAGCAGTTCTTC.

This clonotype occurred many times. The chain recombines TRBV27 with TRBJ1-1; D gene unclear. This CDR3 has 14 residues. V lost 5 bases and J lost 6, with 16 bases in between. Per germline, CDR1 MNHEY and CDR2 SMNVEV (reference sequence). The CDR3 DNA reads as TGTGCCAGCAGTCAAACCCCGGTGACCTCTGAAGCTTTCTTT. Translated: CASSQTPVTSEAFF.

The gene calls are TRBV7-9 and TRBJ1-5; no definite D call. Trimming cost V 4 bases and J 9 bases, with 10 bases left between them. Germline V gene data show CDR1 as SEHNR and CDR2 as FQNEAQ (reference sequence). The CDR3 runs 12 residues. Here the CDR3 reads CASSSGRRPQHF. In DNA, the CDR3 is TGTGCCAGCAGCTCCGGACGGCGGCCCCAGCATTTT.

V usage is TRBV20-1 and J usage is TRBJ2-2; 7 bases map to TRBD2. Trimming took 3 bases from V and 4 from J; bases not matched to a gene: 5. This CDR3 contains 14 residues. In germline, CDR1 is DFQATT, CDR2 SNEGSKA (reference sequence). The CDR3 DNA is TGCAGTGCTAGGAGCGGGGATGGCACCGGGGAGCTGTTTTTT. Protein: CSARSGDGTGELFF.

In its sample, this clonotype was seen many times. V and J are TRBV28 and TRBJ1-5; D remains unclear. This CDR3 has 13 residues. The V gene's germline CDR1 is MDHEN and CDR2 SYDVKM. V shed 5 bases and J shed 5 bases, with 10 bases lying between them. The CDR3 loop reads CASSLNLDQPQHF. CDR3 in DNA: TGTGCCAGCAGTCTCAACCTAGATCAGCCCCAGCATTTT.

This clonotype occurred a few times. This rearrangement joins TRBV28 to TRBJ1-3; D remains unclear. The germline gives CDR1 MDHEN, CDR2 SYDVKM. The CDR3 consists of 14 residues. V lost 5 bases, J lost 1 base, and 9 bases lay in between. DNA of the CDR3: TGTGCCAGCAGTCCACAGAGATCTGGAAACACCATATATTTT. It translates to CASSPQRSGNTIYF.

This clonotype was recorded at least ten times. This chain links TRBV6-2 or TRBV6-3 with TRBJ1-1, with no clear D. This CDR3 contains 15 residues. Germline lookup yields CDR1 MNHEY and CDR2 SVGEGT. The ends were cut back, 5 bases at V and 1 base at J, with 14 bases in the middle. CDR3 amino acids: CASSPGGVGNTEAFF. The CDR3 bases are TGTGCCAGCAGTCCCGGCGGGGTTGGGAACACTGAAGCTTTCTTT.

This clonotype occurred many times. The chain joins TRBV5-1 to TRBJ2-3; perhaps TRBD2 as D (6 bases). Germline CDR1 SGHRS, CDR2 YFSETQ. This CDR3 comprises 16 residues. V lost 2 bases, J lost 4 bases, and 17 bases lay in between. The CDR3 reads CASSLSGGSGADTQYF. DNA for the CDR3: TGCGCCAGCAGCTTATCAGGAGGGAGTGGTGCAGATACGCAGTATTTT.

The chain links TRBV9 to TRBJ2-1, with D perhaps matching TRBD2 (5 bases). The CDR3 totals 15 residues. Germline V gene lookup returns CDR1 SGDLS and CDR2 YYNGEE. Trimming removed 0 bases at V and 5 bases at J, with 12 bases between. The CDR3 coding sequence is TGTGCCAGCAGCGTAGATCCTAGCTTCCACAATGAGCAGTTCTTC. Its protein is CASSVDPSFHNEQFF. Using reference TRBV9 and TRBJ2-1 for the parts outside the CDR3, the full variable domain is DSGVTQTPKHLITATGQRVTLRCSPRSGDLSVYWYQQSLDQGLQFLIQYYNGEERAKGNILERFSAQQFPDLHSELNLSSLELGDSALYFCASSVDPSFHNEQFFGPGTRLTVL.

The rearrangement uses TRBV5-6 and TRBJ2-1; D uncertain. This CDR3 contains 11 residues. Germline-derived CDR1 and CDR2 are SGHDT and YYEEEE. V was clipped by 1 base and J by 10 bases, with 6 bases between them. The CDR3 region is CASSLFGEQFF. CDR3 nucleotides: TGTGCCAGCAGCTTGTTTGGCGAGCAGTTCTTC.

This clonotype was seen many times. The rearrangement uses TRBV27 and TRBJ2-3; D not resolved. Germline CDR1 and CDR2: MNHEY and SMNVEV (reference sequence). The CDR3 sequence is 15 residues long. The germline V and J ends were trimmed by 2 bases and 1 base, with 10 bases remaining between them. The CDR3 here is CASSLITAGTDTQYF. CDR3 DNA: TGTGCCAGCAGTTTAATAACGGCCGGCACAGATACGCAGTATTTT.

The sample holds many counts of this clonotype. The chain carries TRBV28 and TRBJ1-5; 9 bases match TRBD1. Germline V gene data show CDR1 as MDHEN and CDR2 as SYDVKM. There are 17 residues in the CDR3. Trimming took 5 bases from V and 4 from J; bases not matched to a gene: 12. CDR3 DNA: TGTGCCAGCAGTCCGCTCGCCGGGACAGGGATAAATCAGCCCCAGCATTTT. Encoded protein: CASSPLAGTGINQPQHF.